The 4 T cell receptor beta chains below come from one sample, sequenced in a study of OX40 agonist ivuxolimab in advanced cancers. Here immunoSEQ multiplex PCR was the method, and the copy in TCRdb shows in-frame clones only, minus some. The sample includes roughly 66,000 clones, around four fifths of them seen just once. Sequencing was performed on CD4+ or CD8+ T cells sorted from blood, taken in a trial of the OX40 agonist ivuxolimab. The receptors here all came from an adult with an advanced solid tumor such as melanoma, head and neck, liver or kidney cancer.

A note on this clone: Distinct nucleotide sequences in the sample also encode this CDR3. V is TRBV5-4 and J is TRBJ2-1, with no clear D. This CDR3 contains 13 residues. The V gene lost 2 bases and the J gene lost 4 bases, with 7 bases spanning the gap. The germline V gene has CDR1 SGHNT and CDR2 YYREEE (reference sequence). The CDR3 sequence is CASSFTEYNEQFF. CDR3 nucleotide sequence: TGTGCCAGCAGCTTCACGGAGTACAATGAGCAGTTCTTC.

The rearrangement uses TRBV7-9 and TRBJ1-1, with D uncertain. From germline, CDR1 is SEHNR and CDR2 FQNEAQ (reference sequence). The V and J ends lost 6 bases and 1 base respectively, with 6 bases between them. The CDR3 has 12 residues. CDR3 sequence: CASRWGNTEAFF. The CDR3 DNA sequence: TGTGCCAGCAGATGGGGGAACACTGAAGCTTTCTTT.

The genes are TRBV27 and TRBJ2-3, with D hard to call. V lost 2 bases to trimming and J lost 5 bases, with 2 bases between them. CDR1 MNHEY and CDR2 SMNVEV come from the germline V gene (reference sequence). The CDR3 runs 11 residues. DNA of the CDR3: TGTGCCAGCAGTTTAGAAGATACGCAGTATTTT. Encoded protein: CASSLEDTQYF.

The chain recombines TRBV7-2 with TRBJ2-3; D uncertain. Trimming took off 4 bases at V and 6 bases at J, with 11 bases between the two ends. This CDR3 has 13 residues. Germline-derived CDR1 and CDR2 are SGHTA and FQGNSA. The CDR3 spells CASSYQARDTQYF. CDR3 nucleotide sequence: TGTGCCAGCAGCTACCAAGCCCGGGATACGCAGTATTTT.